Listed below are T cell receptor beta chains from one sample, sequenced in a study of T cells in Graves' hyperthyroidism and ophthalmopathy. A single record per CDR3 protein comes from TCRdb applying MiXCR to the multiplex PCR reads. The sample lists about 340,000 distinct CDR3 sequences, roughly 23% occurring once. Source material: blood. These TCRs come from a woman aged 45-60 years with Graves' hyperthyroidism. Each CDR3 is given with its conserved first and last residue. A D gene is named only where the DNA matches it firmly. Clone size is not always given. Where it is, it says once, few, many or a class for expanded clones.

D	size	V	J	DNA	CDR3
.	many	TRBV18	TRBJ1-1	TGTGCCAGCTCACCAACTTCGACAGCCTTGAACACTGAAGCTTTCTTT	CASSPTSTALNTEAFF
TRBD1	many	TRBV20-1	TRBJ2-7	TGCAGTGCGTCCGACAGGGTCGGCTACGAGCAGTACTTC	CSASDRVGYEQYF
.	.	TRBV15	TRBJ1-5	TGTGCCACCAGCAGAACTAGACAGGCCTATCAGCCCCAGCATTTT	CATSRTRQAYQPQHF
TRBD1	few	TRBV29-1	TRBJ2-7	TGCAGCGTTGAAGCGACAGGGGGCATCTACGAGCAGTACTTC	CSVEATGGIYEQYF
.	many	TRBV28	TRBJ2-7	TGTGCCAGCAGTCCGGGACCCTACGAGCAGTACTTC	CASSPGPYEQYF
.	many	TRBV20-1	TRBJ2-7	TGCAGTGCGATTGTCCACGAGCAGTACTTC	CSAIVHEQYF
TRBD1	.	TRBV20-1	TRBJ1-1	TGCAGTGCTAGGGGGATCACGGCAGGGGGCACTGAAGCTTTCTTT	CSARGITAGGTEAFF
.	few	TRBV10-1	TRBJ2-1	TGCGCCAGCAGTGAGTCCCGGGGGTCTAATGAGCAGTTCTTC	CASSESRGSNEQFF
.	many	TRBV5-1	TRBJ2-1	TGCGCCAGCAGCTGGGTCAATTGGGGGAGCTCCTACAATGAGCAGTTCTTC	CASSWVNWGSSYNEQFF
.	many	TRBV7-9	TRBJ1-4	TGTGCCAGCAGCTCCACCGGAACCCGAAGAAAACTGTTTTTT	CASSSTGTRRKLFF
.	.	TRBV5-6	TRBJ2-4	TGTGCCAGCAGGATCCGGACAGTAGCCAAAAACATTCAGTACTTC	CASRIRTVAKNIQYF
.	.	TRBV27	TRBJ2-7	TGTGCCAGCAGATTGAACTCACAGGTCTCCTACGAGCAGTACTTC	CASRLNSQVSYEQYF
.	many	TRBV28	TRBJ2-3	TGTGCCAGCAGTTCCCCTCGGGTCGAGCGGGGCACAGATACGCAGTATTTT	CASSSPRVERGTDTQYF
.	.	TRBV27	TRBJ2-1	TGTGCCAGCAGGGGTTTGGGCTACAATGAGCAGTTCTTC	CASRGLGYNEQFF
.	once	TRBV18	TRBJ2-1	TGTGCCAGCTCACCTACGGGCATCTTAAGCTCCTACAATGAGCAGTTCTTC	CASSPTGILSSYNEQFF
TRBD1	many	TRBV7-2	TRBJ1-2	TGTGCCAGCAGCTTAGCCGGGACAGGGGTAAATGGCTACACCTTC	CASSLAGTGVNGYTF
.	many	TRBV5-5	TRBJ2-1	TGTGCCAGCAGCTTGGCCGGCAGATACAATGAGCAGTTCTTC	CASSLAGRYNEQFF
.	few	TRBV12-3/TRBV12-4	TRBJ2-7	TGTGCCAGCAGTTTCGGCGTCCCCCTTCGGGAGCAGTACTTC	CASSFGVPLREQYF
.	many	TRBV5-1	TRBJ1-2	TGCGCCAGCAGTTCTGGGACGGGGAACTATGGCTACACCTTC	CASSSGTGNYGYTF
.	many	TRBV7-8	TRBJ1-6	TGTGCCAGCAGCCCACGTCGGGGGGCGATTTCACCCCTCCACTTT	CASSPRRGAISPLHF
TRBD2	many	TRBV28	TRBJ2-1	TGTGCCAGCAGTCCTGCTAGCGGGGTTTACAATGAGCAGTTCTTC	CASSPASGVYNEQFF
.	many	TRBV28	TRBJ1-1	TGTGCCAGCAACACCCTTCAAGCCCTTGAGAACACTGAAGCTTTCTTT	CASNTLQALENTEAFF
TRBD1	.	TRBV25-1	TRBJ1-6	TGTGCCAGCAGTGAAACACAGGGGGCGATGAAATCACCCCTCCACTTT	CASSETQGAMKSPLHF
TRBD1	many	TRBV10-3	TRBJ1-6	TGTGCCATCCGGGACAGGGTATCACCCCTCCACTTT	CAIRDRVSPLHF
.	many	TRBV15	TRBJ2-7	TGTGCCACCAGCACCCAACCGGGGGCGTCCTACGAGCAGTACTTC	CATSTQPGASYEQYF
.	many	TRBV14	TRBJ1-2	TGTGCCAGCAGCCAAAGCGGAAGAGGGTATGGCTACACCTTC	CASSQSGRGYGYTF
.	many	TRBV10-3	TRBJ1-1	TGTGCCATCAGTGAAAGGCAGGGAAACACTGAAGCTTTCTTT	CAISERQGNTEAFF
.	few	TRBV2	TRBJ2-2	TGTGCCAGCAGTGAAGCGCTTCAGGGGGAGCTGTTTTTT	CASSEALQGELFF
.	few	TRBV10-3	TRBJ2-2	TGTGCCATCAGGGCTGGGGTATCCGGGGAGCTGTTTTTT	CAIRAGVSGELFF
TRBD1	many	TRBV7-9	TRBJ2-7	TGTGCCAGCAGGGCCGGGACAGGGCACAACGAGCAGTACTTC	CASRAGTGHNEQYF
.	few	TRBV7-3	TRBJ1-2	TGTGCCAGCAGCACAGGGACGGCGGATGGCTACACCTTC	CASSTGTADGYTF
.	.	TRBV20-1	TRBJ1-6	TGCAGTGCTAGAGATGGCGGGGAGAGGTCTTCACCCCTCCACTTT	CSARDGGERSSPLHF
.	.	TRBV7-9	TRBJ2-7	TGTGCCAGCGGCTTAGGGAACTACGAGCAGTACTTC	CASGLGNYEQYF
.	.	TRBV6-1	TRBJ1-2	TGTGCCAGCAGCGATGGACAGAAGTATGGCTACACCTTC	CASSDGQKYGYTF
.	many	TRBV11-3	TRBJ2-1	TGTGCCAGCAGCGCGGGACATATGGGAGAGCAGTTCTTC	CASSAGHMGEQFF
.	large	TRBV10-2	TRBJ2-2	TGCGCCAGCAGTGAATACGCAAACACCGGGGAGCTGTTTTTT	CASSEYANTGELFF
.	few	TRBV20-1	TRBJ2-1	TGCAGTGCTAGAGGGGAAACCAATTCCCCCAACAATGAGCAGTTCTTC	CSARGETNSPNNEQFF
.	many	TRBV5-1	TRBJ2-7	TGCGCCAGCAGAGTTACTCAGGGAAGCTCCTACGAGCAGTACTTC	CASRVTQGSSYEQYF
.	few	TRBV6-2/TRBV6-3	TRBJ2-5	TGTGCCAGCAGTTACCCGGGACGTTATAATCAAGAGACCCAGTACTTC	CASSYPGRYNQETQYF
TRBD1	many	TRBV18	TRBJ2-3	TGTGCCAGCTCACGTGGACAGGAACGCACAGATACGCAGTATTTT	CASSRGQERTDTQYF
TRBD1	few	TRBV18	TRBJ2-7	TGTGCCAGCTCAACGACAGGGACAACAACCTACGAGCAGTACTTC	CASSTTGTTTYEQYF
TRBD1	.	TRBV5-6	TRBJ1-1	TGTGCCAGCAGCTGGATAGCGGGACAGGGCCTGAACACTGAAGCTTTCTTT	CASSWIAGQGLNTEAFF
TRBD1	.	TRBV9	TRBJ2-1	TGTGCCAGCAGCTCCAGGACAGGGGGGGCAGAGCAGTTCTTC	CASSSRTGGAEQFF